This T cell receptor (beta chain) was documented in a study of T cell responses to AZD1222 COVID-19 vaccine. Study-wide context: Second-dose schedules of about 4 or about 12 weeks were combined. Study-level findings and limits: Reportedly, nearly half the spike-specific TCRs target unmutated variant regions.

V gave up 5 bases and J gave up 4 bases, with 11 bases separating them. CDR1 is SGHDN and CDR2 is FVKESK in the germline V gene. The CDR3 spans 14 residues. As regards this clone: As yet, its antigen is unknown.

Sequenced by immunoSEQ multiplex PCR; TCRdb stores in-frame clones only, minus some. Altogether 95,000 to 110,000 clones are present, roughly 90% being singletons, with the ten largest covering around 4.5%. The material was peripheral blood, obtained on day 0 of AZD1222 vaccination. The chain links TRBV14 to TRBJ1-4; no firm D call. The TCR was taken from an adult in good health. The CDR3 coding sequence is TGTGCCAGCAGCAAAGGACGGTATAATGAAAAACTGTTTTTT. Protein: CASSKGRYNEKLFF.